A single sample is the source of the 28 T cell receptor beta chains below, sequenced in a study of T cells in Graves' hyperthyroidism and ophthalmopathy. The source material, RNA transcripts, was used to amplify TCR beta CDR3 regions. A set of HTBI primers served as the primers for a first-round RT-PCR of the TCR CDR3. TCRdb reanalysed the multiplex PCR reads using MiXCR and keeps one entry per CDR3 protein. There are some 510,000 distinct CDR3 sequences in the sample; roughly 46% occur only once, and just over 8% lies in the top ten. Specimen: peripheral blood or thyroid tissue (not recorded which). These receptors originate from a woman under 30 with Graves' hyperthyroidism.

This clonotype was seen a few times. The genes are TRBV5-1 and TRBJ1-4; D is undetermined. Germline CDR1 and CDR2: SGHRS and YFSETQ. Trimming cost V 0 bases and J 5 bases, with 11 bases left between them. The CDR3 is 15 residues long. CDR3 sequence: CASSLEVRTNEKLFF. The CDR3 DNA sequence: TGCGCCAGCAGCTTGGAGGTTAGGACCAATGAAAAACTGTTTTTT.

The chain couples TRBV7-4 to TRBJ2-5; possible D gene TRBD2, 5 bases. Trimming shortened V by 1 base and J by 5 bases, and 11 bases separated the two germline ends. The CDR3 runs to 14 residues. The germline gives CDR1 SGHVT, CDR2 SQSDAQ. This chain's CDR3 is CASSLVGEVETQYF. For the CDR3, the DNA is TGTGCCAGCAGCTTAGTGGGAGAGGTTGAGACCCAGTACTTC.

This CDR3 is CASSGGTGFGAFF. In nucleotides, the CDR3 is TGTGCCAGCAGCGGCGGGACAGGGTTTGGAGCTTTCTTT. The chain employs TRBV7-8 and TRBJ1-1; 9 bases fit TRBD1. Germline values: CDR1 SGHVS, CDR2 FQNEAQ. This CDR3 region has 13 residues. V lost 5 bases, J lost 10 bases, and 8 bases stayed unmatched.

This clonotype was recorded only once. This may arise from a read error, as a much more abundant clone is one base away. This chain joins TRBV10-3 and TRBJ1-5; no clear D. CDR3 size: 13 residues. Per germline, CDR1 ENHRY and CDR2 SYGVKD. V lost 4 bases and J 10 bases, leaving 14 bases between the germline ends. This CDR3 is CAISVEGLGPQHF. CDR3 DNA: TGTGCCATCAGTGTTGAGGGTCTGGGACCCCAGCATTTT.

V usage is TRBV15 and J usage is TRBJ2-5; D is perhaps TRBD1 (6 bases). CDR1 and CDR2 (germline): LNHNV, YYDKDF (reference sequence). CDR3 length: 15 residues. V was trimmed by 0 bases and J by 2 bases, leaving 10 bases between them. In DNA form, the CDR3 reads TGTGCCACCAGCAGAGATCGGGACATTCAAGAGACCCAGTACTTC. It specifies CATSRDRDIQETQYF.

V gene TRBV20-1 combines with J gene TRBJ1-5; TRBD1 agrees at 10 bases. J was trimmed by 7 bases and V by 0 bases; bases with no gene match: 9. CDR1 and CDR2 from the germline V gene are DFQATT and SNEGSKA (reference sequence). The CDR3 covers 16 residues. The CDR3: CSARDTRDRGRQPQHF. CDR3 DNA: TGCAGTGCTAGAGACACCAGGGACAGGGGAAGGCAGCCCCAGCATTTT.

Many counts were recorded for this clonotype. The chain carries TRBV7-2 and TRBJ2-5; D may be TRBD1 or TRBD2 (5 bases each). CDR3 length equals 13 residues. The ends were cut back, 5 bases at V and 5 bases at J, with 12 bases in the middle. Germline CDR1 SGHTA, CDR2 FQGNSA. CDR3 residues: CASSAEWGETQYF. The DNA of the CDR3 is TGTGCCAGCAGCGCCGAATGGGGGGAGACCCAGTACTTC.

V gene TRBV6-1 combines with J gene TRBJ1-2; 8 bases line up with TRBD1. Unmatched junction bases numbered 8, after V lost 6 bases and J lost 5 bases. The CDR3 is made up of 14 amino acids. The germline gives CDR1 MNHNS, CDR2 SASEGT. The CDR3 here is CASSLDRAAYGYTF. CDR3 DNA: TGTGCCAGCAGCTTGGACAGGGCTGCTTATGGCTACACCTTC.

This clonotype was recorded once. V usage is TRBV7-9 and J usage is TRBJ2-5; D uncertain. CDR1 and CDR2 (germline): SEHNR, FQNEAQ (reference sequence). Trimming took 5 bases from V and 7 from J, leaving 5 bases between them. This CDR3 has 10 amino acids. In DNA, the CDR3 is TGTGCCAGCAGCACCCGGACCCAGTACTTC. Amino acids: CASSTRTQYF.

This chain links TRBV2 with TRBJ2-7; unclear D gene. Per the germline V gene, CDR1 is SNHLY and CDR2 is FYNNEI. The CDR3 has 14 amino acids. Between the trimmed V and J ends, which lost 4 bases and 0 bases, there was a span of 10 bases. The CDR3 reads CASSGYLVSYEQYF. CDR3 sequence (DNA): TGTGCCAGCAGTGGGTACCTCGTCTCCTACGAGCAGTACTTC.

This clonotype was seen a few times. This chain uses TRBV11-3 with TRBJ1-2, with D possibly TRBD1 on 6 matching bases. The germline V gene has CDR1 SGHNT and CDR2 YENEEA. The CDR3 sequence is 16 residues long. The V end was cut by 0 bases, the J end by 4 bases, with 15 bases between. The CDR3 nucleotides are TGTGCCAGCAGCTTAGATTTCGGGAGGACAGCCTATGGCTACACCTTC. It specifies CASSLDFGRTAYGYTF.

The V and J genes are TRBV14 and TRBJ1-4; no reliable D call. V lost 0 bases and J lost 3, with 5 bases in between. Germline V lookup: CDR1 SGHDN, CDR2 FVKESK. CDR3 length equals 14 residues. The CDR3: CASSQEYANEKLFF. The CDR3 DNA reads TGTGCCAGCAGCCAAGAATATGCTAATGAAAAACTGTTTTTT.

In its sample, this clonotype was seen many times. This chain connects TRBV25-1 to TRBJ2-5, with 8 bases matching TRBD1. The germline gives CDR1 MGHDK, CDR2 SYGVNS. The V and J ends lost 7 bases and 2 bases, in that order; junction bases with no gene match: 9. The CDR3 extends over 15 amino acids. The CDR3 protein is CASTHGQGSQETQYF. The DNA for the CDR3 is TGTGCCAGCACCCATGGACAGGGCTCACAAGAGACCCAGTACTTC.

The CDR3 loop is CASSQVGQGYEQYF. In nucleotides, the CDR3 is TGCGCCAGCAGCCAAGTCGGACAGGGCTACGAGCAGTACTTC. The J gene is TRBJ2-7, the V gene TRBV4-1; 8 bases align to TRBD1. The CDR3 has 14 amino acids. The germline V gene has CDR1 MGHRA and CDR2 YSYEKL. J was trimmed by 3 bases and V by 1 base; bases with no gene match: 2.

There are a few counts of this clonotype. V usage is TRBV14 and J usage is TRBJ1-5; D is undetermined. The V end was cut by 1 base, the J end by 3 bases, with 7 bases between. This CDR3 contains 14 residues. Per germline, CDR1 SGHDN and CDR2 FVKESK. The CDR3 DNA reads TGTGCCAGCAGCCAAGCGGGTGACAATCAGCCCCAGCATTTT. It is translated as CASSQAGDNQPQHF.

V usage is TRBV7-9 and J usage is TRBJ1-1; D gene uncertain. The germline V gene encodes CDR1 SEHNR and CDR2 FQNEAQ (reference sequence). V lost 5 bases and J 5 bases, leaving 15 bases between the germline ends. This CDR3 has 14 residues. The CDR3 region is CASSAGIWETEAFF. The CDR3 DNA reads as TGTGCCAGCAGCGCCGGGATTTGGGAAACTGAAGCTTTCTTT.

This chain links TRBV7-2 with TRBJ2-3, with TRBD2 matching over 9 bases. CDR3 size: 14 residues. The V segment lost 6 bases and the J segment 2 bases; nucleotides outside the gene matches: 3. The germline V gene has CDR1 SGHTA and CDR2 FQGNSA. The CDR3 nucleotides read TGTGCCAGCAGTTCTAGCGGGGCCACAGATACGCAGTATTTT. Its translation: CASSSSGATDTQYF.

As to this clonotype: A read error may be the cause here, since a much bigger clone is one base away. No conserved phenylalanine or tryptophan is present at the end of the CDR3, so a read error is the likely explanation. This chain connects TRBV7-9 to TRBJ1-1; the D is unclear. The CDR3 is made up of 14 amino acids. With 5 bases removed from V and 4 bases from J, the gap between germline ends came to 14 bases. Germline V gene lookup returns CDR1 SEHNR and CDR2 FQNEAQ (reference sequence). The DNA of the CDR3 is TGTGCCAGCAGCCCCACGCGTGAGAGCACTGAAGCTTTCCTT. Protein product: CASSPTRESTEAFL.

This clonotype was found a few times. The genes are TRBV12-3 or TRBV12-4 and TRBJ2-7, with D tentatively TRBD1 (6 bases). This CDR3 is built from 13 residues. V was clipped by 8 bases and J by 4 bases, with 15 bases between them. The CDR3 DNA sequence: TGTGCCAGCTCACCAACAGGGACATACGAGCAGTACTTC. It encodes CASSPTGTYEQYF.

The V call is TRBV2, the J call TRBJ2-1; 13 positions match TRBD2. V shed 5 bases, J shed 5 bases, and the junction held 6 bases outside the gene matches. In germline, CDR1 is SNHLY, CDR2 FYNNEI. The CDR3 runs to 16 residues. CDR3 sequence reads: CASSPPGLAGNNEQFF. In DNA form, the CDR3 reads TGTGCCAGCAGTCCACCGGGACTAGCGGGAAACAATGAGCAGTTCTTC.

At least ten counts were recorded for this clonotype. The gene calls are TRBV12-3 or TRBV12-4 and TRBJ1-1; D gene ambiguous. The length of the CDR3 is 11 residues. Trimming stripped 6 bases from V and 10 bases from J, with 12 bases between. The CDR3 DNA is TGTGCCAGCAGCCTTAAGAAGGGAGCTTTCTTT. Translating it yields CASSLKKGAFF.

This clonotype came up once. The CDR3 loop reads CASSYSTGTALQETQYF. Written as DNA, the CDR3 is TGTGCCAGCAGTTACTCGACCGGGACAGCCCTCCAAGAGACCCAGTACTTC. The J gene is TRBJ2-5, the V gene TRBV25-1; 7 bases align to TRBD1. This CDR3 has 17 residues. V lost 5 bases and J lost 1; bases outside the gene matches: 13. CDR1 is MGHDK and CDR2 is SYGVNS in the germline V gene.

The V and J genes are TRBV15 and TRBJ1-2; 8 nucleotides align to TRBD1. This CDR3 has 13 residues. Germline assignment: CDR1 LNHNV and CDR2 YYDKDF (reference sequence). Losses at the gene ends were 4 bases for V and 6 bases for J; bases not matched to a gene: 4. The CDR3 loop is CATSIGTGDGYTF. CDR3 DNA sequence: TGTGCCACCAGCATCGGGACAGGAGATGGCTACACCTTC.

This chain connects TRBV7-3 to TRBJ1-1, with D possibly TRBD1 on 5 matching bases. V gave up 6 bases and J gave up 0 bases, with 14 bases separating them. The CDR3 consists of 15 residues. CDR1 SGHTA and CDR2 FQGTGA come from the germline V gene. The DNA of the CDR3 is TGTGCCAGCAGTTTATCGAAAGGGGTGAACACTGAAGCTTTCTTT. Encoded protein: CASSLSKGVNTEAFF.

Details on this clonotype: An end of the junction does not agree with germline; a read error may underlie this. The rearrangement joins TRBV7-2 to TRBJ1-6; 7 nucleotides align to TRBD1. Germline V lookup: CDR1 SGHTA, CDR2 FQGNSA. The CDR3 runs to 14 residues. CDR3 protein: CASGTTGSDSPLHF. The DNA for the CDR3 is TGCGCCAGCGGAACGACAGGGAGCGATTCACCCCTCCACTTT.

This clonotype was detected many times. The chain is built from TRBV29-1 and TRBJ1-6; D uncertain. The CDR3 consists of 13 residues. CDR1 is SQVTM and CDR2 is ANQGSEA in the germline V gene. V lost 5 bases, J lost 6 bases, and 11 bases lay in between. Here the CDR3 reads CSVSGGPNSPLHF. In nucleotides, the CDR3 is TGCAGCGTTAGTGGAGGACCTAATTCACCCCTCCACTTT.

This clonotype appeared a few times. V usage is TRBV2 and J usage is TRBJ1-2; D is uncertain. The CDR3 loop spans 14 amino acids. The V and J ends lost 5 bases and 8 bases respectively, with 18 bases between them. Per germline, CDR1 SNHLY and CDR2 FYNNEI. The DNA for the CDR3 is TGTGCCAGCAGTTTGAGTGAGTTGATCCAAGGCTACACCTTC. Its translation is CASSLSELIQGYTF.

This clonotype was observed a few times. The V and J genes are TRBV7-2 and TRBJ2-7; D unclear. The germline gives CDR1 SGHTA, CDR2 FQGNSA. This CDR3 contains 14 residues. Trimming stripped 1 base from V and 5 bases from J, with 12 bases between. In nucleotides, the CDR3 is TGTGCCAGCAGCTTAGGTGGCGGTCGGGACGAGCAGTACTTC. It codes for CASSLGGGRDEQYF.